This entry features one T cell receptor beta chain sequence. The study reverse transcribed the entire isolated RNA, so it sequenced expressed TCRB transcripts. The study sequenced naive, central memory and regulatory T cell samples to an average of about 3.8 million reads. Sequenced by immunoSEQ multiplex PCR; TCRdb stores in-frame clones only, minus some. The profile shows 310,000 or so clones, roughly 8% of them singletons. In all sorted populations, purity surpassed 95%. This sample was included in a study of beta chain features in type 1 diabetes. Turning to the study itself: In age, gender and cell yields, patients were similar to healthy donors.

The CDR3 is 14 residues long. The germline CDR1 and CDR2 sequences are LNHDA and SQIVND (reference sequence). V dropped 1 base and J dropped 2 bases, with 9 bases sitting between them. Material for sequencing was central memory CD4+ T cells from blood. The TCR originated in a woman between 18 and 30 years old in good health. This chain connects TRBV19 to TRBJ2-7; D remains ambiguous. CDR3 loop: CASSIVHSPYEQYF. The CDR3 DNA sequence: TGTGCCAGTAGTATAGTGCACAGCCCCTACGAGCAGTACTTC.